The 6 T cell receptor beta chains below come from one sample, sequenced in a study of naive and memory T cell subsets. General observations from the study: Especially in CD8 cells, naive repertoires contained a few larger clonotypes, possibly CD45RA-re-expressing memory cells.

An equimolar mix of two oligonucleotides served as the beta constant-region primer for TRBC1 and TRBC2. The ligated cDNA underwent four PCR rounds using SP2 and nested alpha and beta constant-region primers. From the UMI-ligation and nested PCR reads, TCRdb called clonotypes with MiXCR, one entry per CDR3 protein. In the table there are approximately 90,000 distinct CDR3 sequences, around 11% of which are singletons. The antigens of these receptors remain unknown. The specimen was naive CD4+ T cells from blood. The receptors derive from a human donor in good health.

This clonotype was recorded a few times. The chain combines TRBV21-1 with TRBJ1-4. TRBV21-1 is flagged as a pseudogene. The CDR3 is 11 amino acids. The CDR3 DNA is TGTGCCAGCAGCCAACAGGAAAAACTGTTTTTT. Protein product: CASSQQEKLFF.

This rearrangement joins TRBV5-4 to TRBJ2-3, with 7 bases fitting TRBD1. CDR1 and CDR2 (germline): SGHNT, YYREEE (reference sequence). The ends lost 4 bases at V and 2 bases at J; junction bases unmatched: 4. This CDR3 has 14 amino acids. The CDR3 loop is CASSPGGVTDTQYF. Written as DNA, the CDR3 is TGTGCCAGCAGCCCAGGGGGAGTCACAGATACGCAGTATTTT.

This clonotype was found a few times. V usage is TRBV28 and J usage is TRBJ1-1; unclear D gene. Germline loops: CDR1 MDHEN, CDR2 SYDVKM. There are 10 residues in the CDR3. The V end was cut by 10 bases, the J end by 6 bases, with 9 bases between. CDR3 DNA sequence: TGTGCCACCCGATCCGCTGAAGCTTTCTTT. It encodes CATRSAEAFF.

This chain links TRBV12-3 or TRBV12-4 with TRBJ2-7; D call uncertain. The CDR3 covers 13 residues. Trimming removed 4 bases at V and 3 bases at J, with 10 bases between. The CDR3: CASSSLRSYEQYF. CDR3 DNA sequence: TGTGCCAGCAGTTCCCTGAGAAGCTACGAGCAGTACTTC.

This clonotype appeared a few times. The CDR3 DNA is TGTGCCAGCACCAAGACCTACCTCTTAGAGAACACTGAAGCTTTCTTT. It translates to CASTKTYLLENTEAFF. The chain combines TRBV11-1 with TRBJ1-1; D unclear. V gave up 7 bases and J gave up 1 base, with 19 bases separating them. Germline V gene lookup returns CDR1 SGHAT and CDR2 FQDESV (reference sequence). The CDR3 runs to 16 residues.

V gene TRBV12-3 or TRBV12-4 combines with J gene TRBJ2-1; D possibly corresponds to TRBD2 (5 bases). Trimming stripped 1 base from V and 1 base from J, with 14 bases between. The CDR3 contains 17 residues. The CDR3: CASSLVVLATSYNEQFF. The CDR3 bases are TGTGCCAGCAGTTTAGTAGTCTTAGCGACGTCCTACAATGAGCAGTTCTTC.